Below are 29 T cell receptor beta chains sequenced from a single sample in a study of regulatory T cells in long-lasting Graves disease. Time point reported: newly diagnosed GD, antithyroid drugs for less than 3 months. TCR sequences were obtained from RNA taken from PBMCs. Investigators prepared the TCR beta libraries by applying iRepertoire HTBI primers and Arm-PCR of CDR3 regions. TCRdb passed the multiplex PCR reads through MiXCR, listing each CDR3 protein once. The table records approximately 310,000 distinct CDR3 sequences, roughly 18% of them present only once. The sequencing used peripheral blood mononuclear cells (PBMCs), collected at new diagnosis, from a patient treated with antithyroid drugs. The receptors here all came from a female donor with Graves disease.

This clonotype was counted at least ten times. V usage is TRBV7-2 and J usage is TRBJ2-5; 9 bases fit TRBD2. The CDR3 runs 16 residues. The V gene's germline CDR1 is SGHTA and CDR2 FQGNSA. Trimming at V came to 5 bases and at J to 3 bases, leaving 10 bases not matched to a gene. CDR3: CASSPDPRLAEETQYF. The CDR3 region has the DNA TGTGCCAGCAGCCCAGACCCCCGACTAGCGGAAGAGACCCAGTACTTC.

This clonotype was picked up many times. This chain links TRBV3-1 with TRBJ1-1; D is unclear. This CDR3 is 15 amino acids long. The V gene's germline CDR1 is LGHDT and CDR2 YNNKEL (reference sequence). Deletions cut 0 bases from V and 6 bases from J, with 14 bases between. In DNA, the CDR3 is TGTGCCAGCAGCCAAGAGATAGGAATCTTGGCTGAAGCTTTCTTT. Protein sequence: CASSQEIGILAEAFF.

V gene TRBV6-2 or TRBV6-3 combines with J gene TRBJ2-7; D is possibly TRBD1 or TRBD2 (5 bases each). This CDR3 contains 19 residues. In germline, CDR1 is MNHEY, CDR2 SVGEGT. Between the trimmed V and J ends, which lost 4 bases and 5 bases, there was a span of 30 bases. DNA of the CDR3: TGTGCCAGCAGTTCCATAAAATTAAACCGGGACGGGGTTAGGAACGAGCAGTACTTC. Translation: CASSSIKLNRDGVRNEQYF.

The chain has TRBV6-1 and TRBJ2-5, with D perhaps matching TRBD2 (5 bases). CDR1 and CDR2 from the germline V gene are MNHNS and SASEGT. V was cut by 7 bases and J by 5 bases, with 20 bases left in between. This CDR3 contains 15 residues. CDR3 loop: CASTDFLGRGETQYF. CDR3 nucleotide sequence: TGTGCCAGCACCGACTTTTTAGGCAGAGGGGAGACCCAGTACTTC.

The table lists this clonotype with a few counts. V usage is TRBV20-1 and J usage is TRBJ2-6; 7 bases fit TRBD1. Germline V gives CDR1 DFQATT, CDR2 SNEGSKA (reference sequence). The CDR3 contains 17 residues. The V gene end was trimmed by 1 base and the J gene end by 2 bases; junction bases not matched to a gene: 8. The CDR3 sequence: CSARGLKGATGANVLTF. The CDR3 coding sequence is TGCAGTGCTAGAGGGTTAAAGGGGGCAACTGGGGCCAACGTCCTGACTTTC.

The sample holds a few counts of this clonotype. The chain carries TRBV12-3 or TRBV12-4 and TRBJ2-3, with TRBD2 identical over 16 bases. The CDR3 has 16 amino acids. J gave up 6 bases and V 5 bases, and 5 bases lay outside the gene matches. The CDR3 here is CASSPGLAGGMDTQYF. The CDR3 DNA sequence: TGTGCCAGCAGTCCGGGACTAGCGGGAGGGATGGATACGCAGTATTTT.

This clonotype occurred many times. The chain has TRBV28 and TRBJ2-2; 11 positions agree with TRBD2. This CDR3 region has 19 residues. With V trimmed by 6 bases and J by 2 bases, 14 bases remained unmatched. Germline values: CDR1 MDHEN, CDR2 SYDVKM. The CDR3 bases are TGTGCCAGCAGACCAACCACCGGGACTAGCGGTGGTAACACCGGGGAGCTGTTTTTT. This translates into CASRPTTGTSGGNTGELFF.

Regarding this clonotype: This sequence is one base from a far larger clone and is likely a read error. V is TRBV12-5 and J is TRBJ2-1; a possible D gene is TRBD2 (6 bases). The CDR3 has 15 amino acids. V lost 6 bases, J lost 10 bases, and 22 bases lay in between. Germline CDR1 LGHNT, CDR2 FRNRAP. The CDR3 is CASGTFGLSHYEQFF. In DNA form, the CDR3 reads TGTGCTAGTGGCACATTCGGACTATCCCACTACGAGCAGTTCTTC.

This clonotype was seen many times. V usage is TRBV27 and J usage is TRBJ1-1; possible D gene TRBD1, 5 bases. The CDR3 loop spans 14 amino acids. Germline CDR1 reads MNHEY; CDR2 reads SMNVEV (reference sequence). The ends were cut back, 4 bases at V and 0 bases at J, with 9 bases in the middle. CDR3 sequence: CASSYDRLNTEAFF. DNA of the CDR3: TGTGCCAGCAGTTATGACAGATTGAACACTGAAGCTTTCTTT.

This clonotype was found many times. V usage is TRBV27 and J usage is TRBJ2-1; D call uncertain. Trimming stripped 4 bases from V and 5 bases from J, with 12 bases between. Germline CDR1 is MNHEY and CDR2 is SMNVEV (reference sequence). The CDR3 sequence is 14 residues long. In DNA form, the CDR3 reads TGTGCCAGCAGTTGGGCAGTCTTTAACAATGAGCAGTTCTTC. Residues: CASSWAVFNNEQFF.

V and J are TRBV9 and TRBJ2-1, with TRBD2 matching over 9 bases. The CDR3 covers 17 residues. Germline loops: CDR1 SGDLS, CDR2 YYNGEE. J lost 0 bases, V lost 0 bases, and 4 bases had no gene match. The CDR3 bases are TGTGCCAGCAGCGTAGATAGCGGGAGAAGCTCCTACAATGAGCAGTTCTTC. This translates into CASSVDSGRSSYNEQFF.

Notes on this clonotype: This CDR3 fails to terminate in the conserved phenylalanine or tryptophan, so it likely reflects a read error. This CDR3 is CASSPFSTGTSYEQYS. CDR3 bases: TGTGCCAGCTCACCCTTCTCGACAGGGACCTCCTACGAGCAGTACTCC. The chain combines TRBV11-3 with TRBJ2-7; 7 nucleotides line up with TRBD1. CDR1 and CDR2 from the germline V gene are SGHNT and YENEEA. V lost 8 bases, J lost 0 bases, and 13 bases stayed unmatched. This CDR3 is 16 amino acids long.

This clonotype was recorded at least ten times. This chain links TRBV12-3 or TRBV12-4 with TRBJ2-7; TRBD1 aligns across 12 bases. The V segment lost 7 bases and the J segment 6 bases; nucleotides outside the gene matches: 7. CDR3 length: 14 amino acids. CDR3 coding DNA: TGTGCCAGCACCCCCGGGACAGGGGGCGGCGAGCAGTACTTC. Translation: CASTPGTGGGEQYF.

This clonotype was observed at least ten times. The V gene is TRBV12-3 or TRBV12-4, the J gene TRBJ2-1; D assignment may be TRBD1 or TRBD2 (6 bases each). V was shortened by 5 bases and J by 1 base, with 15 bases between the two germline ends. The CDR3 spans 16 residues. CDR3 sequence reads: CASSPLGGRSYNEQFF. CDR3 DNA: TGTGCCAGCAGTCCCCTGGGGGGCCGGTCCTACAATGAGCAGTTCTTC.

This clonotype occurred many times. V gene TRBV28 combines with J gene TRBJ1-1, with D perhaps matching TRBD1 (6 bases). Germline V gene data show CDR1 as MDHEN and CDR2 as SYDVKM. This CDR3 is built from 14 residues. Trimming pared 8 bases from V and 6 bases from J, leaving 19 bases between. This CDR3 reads CASQRRGVIPEAFF. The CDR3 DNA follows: TGTGCCAGCCAACGTAGGGGGGTGATCCCTGAAGCTTTCTTT.

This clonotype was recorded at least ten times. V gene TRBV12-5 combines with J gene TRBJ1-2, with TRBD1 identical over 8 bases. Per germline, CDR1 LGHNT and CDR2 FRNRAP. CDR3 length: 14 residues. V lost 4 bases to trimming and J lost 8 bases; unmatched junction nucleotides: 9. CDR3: CASGSVQGEEGYTF. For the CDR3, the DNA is TGTGCTAGTGGTTCCGTACAGGGGGAAGAAGGCTACACCTTC.

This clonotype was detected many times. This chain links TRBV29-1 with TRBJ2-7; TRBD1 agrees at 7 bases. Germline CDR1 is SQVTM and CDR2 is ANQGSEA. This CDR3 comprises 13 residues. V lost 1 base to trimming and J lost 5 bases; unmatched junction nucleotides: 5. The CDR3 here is CSVEGQGVHEQYF. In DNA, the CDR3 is TGCAGCGTTGAAGGACAGGGAGTCCACGAGCAGTACTTC.

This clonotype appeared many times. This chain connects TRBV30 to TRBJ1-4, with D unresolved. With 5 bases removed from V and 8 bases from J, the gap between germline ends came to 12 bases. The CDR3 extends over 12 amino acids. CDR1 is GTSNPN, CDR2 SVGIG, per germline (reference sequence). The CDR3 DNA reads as TGTGCCTGGTCGAGGTCTAGGGAAAAACTGTTTTTT. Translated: CAWSRSREKLFF. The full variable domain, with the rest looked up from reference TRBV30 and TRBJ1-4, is SQTIHQWPATLVQPVGSPLSLECTVEGTSNPNLYWYRQAAGRGLQLLFYSVGIGQISSEVPQNLSASRPQDRQFILSSKKLLLSDSGFYLCAWSRSREKLFFGSGTQLSVL.

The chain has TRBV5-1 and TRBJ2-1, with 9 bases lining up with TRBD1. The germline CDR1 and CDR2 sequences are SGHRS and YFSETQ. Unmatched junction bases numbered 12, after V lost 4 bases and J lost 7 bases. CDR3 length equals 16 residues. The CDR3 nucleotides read TGCGCCAGCAGCCCGCTCCCCGGACAGGGGAGAAATGAGCAGTTCTTC. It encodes CASSPLPGQGRNEQFF.

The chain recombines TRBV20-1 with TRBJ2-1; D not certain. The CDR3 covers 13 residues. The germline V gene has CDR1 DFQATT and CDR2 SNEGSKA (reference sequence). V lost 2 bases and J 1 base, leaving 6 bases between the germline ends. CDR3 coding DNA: TGCAGTGCTAGAAGGGAATCCTACAATGAGCAGTTCTTC. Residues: CSARRESYNEQFF.

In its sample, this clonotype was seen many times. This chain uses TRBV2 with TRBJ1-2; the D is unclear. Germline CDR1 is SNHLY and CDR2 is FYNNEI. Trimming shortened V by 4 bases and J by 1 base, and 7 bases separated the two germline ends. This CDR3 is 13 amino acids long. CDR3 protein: CASSANVNYGYTF. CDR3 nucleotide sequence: TGTGCCAGCAGTGCTAACGTTAACTATGGCTACACCTTC.

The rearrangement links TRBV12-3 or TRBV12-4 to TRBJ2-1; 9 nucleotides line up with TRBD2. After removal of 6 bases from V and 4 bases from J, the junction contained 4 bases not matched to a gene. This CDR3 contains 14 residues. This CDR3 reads CASRGLAVYNEQFF. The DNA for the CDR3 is TGTGCCAGCAGGGGACTAGCAGTATACAATGAGCAGTTCTTC.

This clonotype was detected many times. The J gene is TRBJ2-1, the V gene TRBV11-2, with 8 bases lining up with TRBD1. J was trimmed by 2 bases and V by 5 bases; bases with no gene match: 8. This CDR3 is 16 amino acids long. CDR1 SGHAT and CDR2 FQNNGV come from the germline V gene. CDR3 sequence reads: CASSNGQGETYNEQFF. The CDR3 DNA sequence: TGTGCCAGCAGCAACGGACAGGGAGAAACCTACAATGAGCAGTTCTTC.

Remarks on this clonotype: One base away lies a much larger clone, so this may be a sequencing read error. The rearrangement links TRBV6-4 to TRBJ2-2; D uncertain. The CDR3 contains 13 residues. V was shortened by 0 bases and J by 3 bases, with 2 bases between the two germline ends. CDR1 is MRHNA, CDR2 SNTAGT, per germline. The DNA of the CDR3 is TGTGCCAGCAGTGACTCGGACACCGGGGAGCTGTTTTTT. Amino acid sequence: CASSDSDTGELFF.

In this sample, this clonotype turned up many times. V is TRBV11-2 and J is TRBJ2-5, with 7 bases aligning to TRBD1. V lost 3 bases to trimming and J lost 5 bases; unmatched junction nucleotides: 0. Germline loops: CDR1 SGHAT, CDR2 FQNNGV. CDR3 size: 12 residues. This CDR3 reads CASSLDRETQYF. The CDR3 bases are TGTGCCAGCAGCTTGGACAGGGAGACCCAGTACTTC.

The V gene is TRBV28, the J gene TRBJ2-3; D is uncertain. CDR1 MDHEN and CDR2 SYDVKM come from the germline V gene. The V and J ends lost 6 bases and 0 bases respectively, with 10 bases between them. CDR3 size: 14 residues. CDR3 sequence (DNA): TGTGCCAGCAGCCGTCAAACTAGCACAGATACGCAGTATTTT. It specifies CASSRQTSTDTQYF.

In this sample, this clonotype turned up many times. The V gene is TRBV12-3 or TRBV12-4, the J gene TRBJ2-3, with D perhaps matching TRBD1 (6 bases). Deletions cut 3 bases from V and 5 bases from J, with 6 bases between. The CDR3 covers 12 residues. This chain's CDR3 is CASSLTGDTQYF. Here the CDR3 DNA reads TGTGCCAGCAGTTTGACAGGAGATACGCAGTATTTT.

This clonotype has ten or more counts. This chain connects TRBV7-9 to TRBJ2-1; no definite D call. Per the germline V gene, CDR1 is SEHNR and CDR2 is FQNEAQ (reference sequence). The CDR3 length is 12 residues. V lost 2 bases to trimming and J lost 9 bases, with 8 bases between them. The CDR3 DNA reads TGTGCCAGCAGCTTAACGGACGGTGAGCAGTTCTTC. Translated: CASSLTDGEQFF.

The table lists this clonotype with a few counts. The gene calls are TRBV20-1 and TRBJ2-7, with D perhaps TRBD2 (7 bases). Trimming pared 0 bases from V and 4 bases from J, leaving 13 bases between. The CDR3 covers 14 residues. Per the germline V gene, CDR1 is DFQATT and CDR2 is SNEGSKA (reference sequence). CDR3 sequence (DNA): TGCAGTGCTAGAGATCTGGGAGGGGGATACGAGCAGTACTTC. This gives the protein CSARDLGGGYEQYF.